The 20 T cell receptor beta chains below all came from one sample that was sequenced in a study of tumor and adjacent non-tumor tissue in lung cancer. No cell sorting was done before RNA was extracted from the tissue. The library came from three nested PCR rounds adapted from ARM-PCR protocols. TCRdb itself ran the multiplex PCR reads through MiXCR, one entry per CDR3 protein. The sample includes under 150,000 distinct CDR3 sequences, 66% seen only once; the top ten take 9.5% to 15%. Sequencing was performed on lung tumor tissue. Receptor source: a man between 25 and 39 years old with non-small cell lung cancer.

With regard to this clonotype: A read error may account for a junction end that differs from germline. The J gene is TRBJ2-5, the V gene TRBV11-2, with D perhaps matching TRBD1 (6 bases). The germline V gene encodes CDR1 SGHAT and CDR2 FQNNGV. This CDR3 comprises 14 residues. The CDR3 reads CASSLNRVRETQYF. DNA for the CDR3: TGTGCCAGCAGCCTAAACAGGGTCCGAGAGACCCAGTACTTT.

This clonotype appeared a few times. Likely a read error: the CDR3 ends without its conserved phenylalanine or tryptophan. The chain recombines TRBV11-3 with TRBJ2-5; possibly TRBD2 for D (5 bases). The CDR3 consists of 14 residues. V was pared by 4 bases and J by 0 bases, with 9 bases between. The germline gives CDR1 SGHNT, CDR2 YENEEA. CDR3 coding DNA: TGTGCCAGCAGCTCAGGACTGTACCAAGAGACCCAGTACCTC. Its translation is CASSSGLYQETQYL.

Worth noting for this clonotype: Germline and junction disagree at one end, which may indicate a read error. The chain employs TRBV29-1 and TRBJ2-6; no clear D. Germline lookup yields CDR1 SQVTM and CDR2 ANQGSEA. The CDR3 is 15 amino acids. CDR3 coding DNA: TGCAGTGTTGAAGTTTGGAGCCCTGGGGCCAACGTCCTGACTTTC. This sequence encodes CSVEVWSPGANVLTF.

Notes on this clonotype: At one of its ends the junction is not consistent with the germline gene, which may arise from a read error. The CDR3 sequence: CATSGPQGVGPVGGQLLHF. The CDR3 nucleotides read TGTGCCACTAGTGGCCCACAGGGAGTAGGGCCCGTAGGCGGTCAGCTCCTGCATTTT. The chain carries TRBV24-1 and TRBJ1-5, with D maybe TRBD1 (6 bases). This CDR3 spans 19 amino acids. CDR1 and CDR2 (germline): KGHDR, SFDVKD.

Ten or more counts support this clonotype. The chain employs TRBV6-5 and TRBJ1-1; 9 bases are a match to TRBD1. With V trimmed by 7 bases and J by 4 bases, 7 bases remained unmatched. CDR3 length equals 14 residues. The germline gives CDR1 MNHEY, CDR2 SVGAGI. The CDR3 protein is CASIRDRVGTEAFF. The CDR3 coding sequence is TGTGCCAGCATACGGGACAGGGTTGGCACTGAAGCTTTCTTT.

Concerning this clonotype: This could be a read error, since a much larger clone is one nucleotide away. This chain connects TRBV12-3 or TRBV12-4 to TRBJ2-1; maybe TRBD1 (6 bases). Trimming stripped 10 bases from V and 1 base from J, with 17 bases between. There are 15 residues in the CDR3. The CDR3 coding sequence is TGTGCCATCACCCGAGGGGGTCCTTCCTACAATGAGCAGTTCTTC. As protein: CAITRGGPSYNEQFF.

Details on this clonotype: A read error is likely, as this CDR3 ends without the conserved phenylalanine or tryptophan. The chain uses TRBV4-2 and TRBJ2-1, with a tentative D call TRBD2 (5 bases). The CDR3 is 16 residues long. Germline V gives CDR1 LGHNA, CDR2 YNFKEQ. The CDR3 bases are TGTGACAGCAGCGGCTCAAAGGGTAACTCCTACAATGAGCAGTTCTCC. It encodes CDSSGSKGNSYNEQFS.

This clonotype was seen repeatedly, ten times or more. V usage is TRBV4-1 and J usage is TRBJ1-2; 8 bases align to TRBD1. V was pared by 0 bases and J by 7 bases, with 4 bases of the junction left unmatched. Germline lookup yields CDR1 MGHRA and CDR2 YSYEKL. This CDR3 spans 14 amino acids. CDR3 residues: CASSQDSTGGGYTF. The CDR3 DNA follows: TGCGCCAGCAGCCAAGATTCCACAGGGGGTGGCTACACCTTC.

The J gene is TRBJ2-1, the V gene TRBV11-2, with 11 positions matching TRBD2. CDR1 and CDR2 from the germline V gene are SGHAT and FQNNGV. This CDR3 contains 15 residues. CDR3 in DNA: TGTGCTAGGAGCCCCACTAGCGGGAGTGGTGATGAGCAGTTCTTC. It encodes CARSPTSGSGDEQFF.

Concerning this clonotype itself: At one end, the junction sequence differs from germline, possibly due to a read error. CDR3 loop: CASNQGSPLGTGGPYQQYF. DNA for the CDR3: TGCGCCAGCAACCAAGGCTCCCCTCTCGGGACAGGGGGCCCCTACCAGCAGTACTTT. The V gene is TRBV4-3, the J gene TRBJ2-7; 12 positions agree with TRBD1. This CDR3 is 19 amino acids long. The germline V gene has CDR1 LGHNA and CDR2 YSLEER.

V and J are TRBV6-5 and TRBJ1-5; weak D call: TRBD1 (6 bases). Germline values: CDR1 MNHEY, CDR2 SVGAGI. Trimming removed 0 bases from V and 3 bases from J, with 18 bases in between. This CDR3 has 18 amino acids. This chain's CDR3 is CASSYSKPGRGDNQPQHF. CDR3 in DNA: TGTGCCAGCAGTTACTCCAAGCCCGGGAGGGGGGACAATCAGCCCCAGCATTTT.

To note about this clonotype: A much larger clone lies a single base off, so this may be a read error. This chain joins TRBV6-6 and TRBJ2-5; no clear D gene. CDR1 and CDR2 from the germline V gene are MNHNY and SVGAGI (reference sequence). The CDR3 contains 12 residues. The CDR3 region has the DNA TGTGCCAGCAGTTTCGAGGTCGAGACCCTGTACTTC. Amino acids: CASSFEVETLYF.

Details on this clonotype: A much larger clonotype is one base distant, so this may be a read error. The rearrangement links TRBV24-1 to TRBJ2-7; a possible D gene is TRBD2 (6 bases). The CDR3 has 12 amino acids. Germline V lookup: CDR1 KGHDR, CDR2 SFDVKD. The CDR3, as DNA: TGTGCCAGCAGTAGCGGCTCCTACGAGCAGTACTTC. It encodes CASSSGSYEQYF.

Concerning this clonotype: This may arise from a read error, as a much more abundant clone is one base away. The chain links TRBV12-3 or TRBV12-4 to TRBJ1-2; possible D gene TRBD1, 5 bases. The CDR3 is 13 residues long. CDR3 protein: CTSSPTVTYGYTF. In DNA, the CDR3 is TGTACCAGCAGCCCGACAGTGACCTATGGCTACACCTTC.

V gene TRBV24-1 combines with J gene TRBJ1-2; TRBD1 might be the D (6 bases). CDR1 is KGHDR and CDR2 is SFDVKD in the germline V gene. Trimming stripped 5 bases from V and 1 base from J, with 16 bases between. The CDR3 sequence is 16 residues long. As DNA, the CDR3 is TGTGCCACCAGTGGTGGGACAACGACGGGTAACTATGGCTACACCTTC. It is translated as CATSGGTTTGNYGYTF.

J is TRBJ2-7 and V is TRBV20-1, with 7 bases identical to TRBD2. The CDR3 loop spans 15 amino acids. The germline V gene has CDR1 DFQATT and CDR2 SNEGSKA (reference sequence). The ends lost 1 base at V and 9 bases at J; junction bases unmatched: 15. The CDR3 here is CSARGPSGRSYRQYF. The CDR3 DNA reads as TGCAGTGCTAGAGGGCCTAGCGGTCGCTCCTACAGGCAGTACTTC.

A word on this clonotype: At one boundary the junction diverges from the germline segment, which might be a read error. The gene calls are TRBV11-1 and TRBJ2-1; no clear D gene. Per the germline V gene, CDR1 is SGHAT and CDR2 is FQDESV (reference sequence). The CDR3 spans 13 residues. The CDR3 protein is CACSSTALGEQLF. CDR3 in DNA: TGTGCCTGCAGCTCAACCGCCTTAGGTGAGCAGCTCTTC.

This clonotype was observed at least ten times. The rearrangement links TRBV20-1 to TRBJ2-2; TRBD2 aligns across 10 bases. Germline V gives CDR1 DFQATT, CDR2 SNEGSKA (reference sequence). With V trimmed by 1 base and J by 0 bases, 2 bases remained unmatched. The CDR3 contains 16 residues. CDR3 in amino acids: CSARAGTSANTGELFF. The CDR3 nucleotides are TGCAGTGCTAGAGCAGGGACTAGCGCGAACACCGGGGAGCTGTTTTTT.

This clonotype has a single count. This may be a read error: a much more frequent sequence differs by one nucleotide. The V call is TRBV6-2 or TRBV6-3, the J call TRBJ2-3; TRBD2 matches 7 bases. This CDR3 is 16 amino acids long. Losses at the gene ends were 1 base for V and 1 base for J; bases not matched to a gene: 5. CDR1 is MNHEY and CDR2 is SVGEGT in the germline V gene. CDR3 sequence reads: CASSYLHSGRTDTQYF. The CDR3 DNA reads TGTGCCAGCAGTTACTTGCATAGCGGGCGCACAGATACGCAGTATTTT.

This clonotype was counted a single time. Compared with germline, one end of the junction differs, possibly owing to a read error. CDR3 sequence (DNA): TGTGCCTGGATTAAAGGGACCCCCACCTCCCAAGAGACCCATTACTTC. Its translation: CAWIKGTPTSQETHYF. The chain uses TRBV30 and TRBJ2-5; D possibly uses TRBD1 or TRBD2 (5 bases each). The germline V gene has CDR1 GTSNPN and CDR2 SVGIG (reference sequence). This CDR3 comprises 16 residues.